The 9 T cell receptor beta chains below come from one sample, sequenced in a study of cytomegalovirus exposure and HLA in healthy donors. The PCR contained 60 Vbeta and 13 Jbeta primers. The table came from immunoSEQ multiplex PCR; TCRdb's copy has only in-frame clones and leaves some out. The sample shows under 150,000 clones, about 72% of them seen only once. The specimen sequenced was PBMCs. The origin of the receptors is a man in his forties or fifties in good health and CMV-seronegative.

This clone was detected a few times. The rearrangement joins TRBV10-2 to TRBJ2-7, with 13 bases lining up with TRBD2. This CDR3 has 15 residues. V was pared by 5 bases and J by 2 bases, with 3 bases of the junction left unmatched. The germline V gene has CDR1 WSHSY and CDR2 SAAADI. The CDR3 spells CASSRTSGGTYEQYF. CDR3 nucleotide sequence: TGCGCCAGCAGTCGGACTAGCGGGGGAACCTACGAGCAGTACTTC.

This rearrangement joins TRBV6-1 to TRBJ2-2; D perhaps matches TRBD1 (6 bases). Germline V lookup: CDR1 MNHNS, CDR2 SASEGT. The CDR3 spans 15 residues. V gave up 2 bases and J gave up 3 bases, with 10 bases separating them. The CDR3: CASSETGFYTGELFF. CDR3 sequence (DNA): TGTGCCAGCAGTGAAACAGGGTTTTACACCGGGGAGCTGTTTTTT.

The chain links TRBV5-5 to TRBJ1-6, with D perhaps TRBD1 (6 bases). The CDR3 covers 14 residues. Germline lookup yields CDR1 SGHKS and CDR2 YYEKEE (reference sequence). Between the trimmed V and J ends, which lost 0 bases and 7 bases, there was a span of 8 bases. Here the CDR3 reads CASSLETGNSPLHF. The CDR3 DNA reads TGTGCCAGCAGCTTGGAGACAGGAAATTCACCCCTCCACTTT.

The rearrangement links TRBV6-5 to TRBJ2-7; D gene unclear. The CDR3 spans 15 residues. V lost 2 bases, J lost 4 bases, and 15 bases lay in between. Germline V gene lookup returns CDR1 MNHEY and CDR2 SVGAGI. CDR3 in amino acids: CASSYAPFTLYEQYF. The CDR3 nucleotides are TGTGCCAGCAGTTACGCCCCCTTTACTCTGTACGAGCAGTACTTC.

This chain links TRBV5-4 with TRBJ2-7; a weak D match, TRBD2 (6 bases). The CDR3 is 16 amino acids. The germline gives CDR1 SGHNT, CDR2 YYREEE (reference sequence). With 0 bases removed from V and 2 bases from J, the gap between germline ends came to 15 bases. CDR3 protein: CASSLAGDLTAYEQYF. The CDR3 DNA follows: TGTGCCAGCAGCTTGGCCGGGGACTTGACAGCCTACGAGCAGTACTTC. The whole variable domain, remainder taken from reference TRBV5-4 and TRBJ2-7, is ETGVTQSPTHLIKTRGQQVTLRCSSQSGHNTVSWYQQALGQGPQFIFQYYREEENGRGNFPPRFSGLQFPNYSSELNVNALELDDSALYLCASSLAGDLTAYEQYFGPGTRLTVT.

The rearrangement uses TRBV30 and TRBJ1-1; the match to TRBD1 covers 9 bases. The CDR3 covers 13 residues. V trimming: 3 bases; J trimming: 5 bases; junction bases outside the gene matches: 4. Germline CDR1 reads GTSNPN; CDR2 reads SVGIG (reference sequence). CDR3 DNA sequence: TGTGCCTGGAGGGGGGACAGGGATACTGAAGCTTTCTTT. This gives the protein CAWRGDRDTEAFF.

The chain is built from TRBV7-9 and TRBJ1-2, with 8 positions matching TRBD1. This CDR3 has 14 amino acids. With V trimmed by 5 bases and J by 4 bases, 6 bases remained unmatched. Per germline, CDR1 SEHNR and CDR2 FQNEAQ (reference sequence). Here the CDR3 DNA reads TGTGCCAGCAGCGTCCCGGACAGGGTCTATGGCTACACCTTC. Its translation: CASSVPDRVYGYTF.

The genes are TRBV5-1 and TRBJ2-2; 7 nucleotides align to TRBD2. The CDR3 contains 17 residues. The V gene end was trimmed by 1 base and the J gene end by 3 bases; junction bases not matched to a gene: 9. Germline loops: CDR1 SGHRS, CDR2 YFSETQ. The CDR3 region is CASSLNSQGGYTGELFF. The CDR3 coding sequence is TGCGCCAGCAGCTTGAATTCGCAGGGAGGGTACACCGGGGAGCTGTTTTTT.

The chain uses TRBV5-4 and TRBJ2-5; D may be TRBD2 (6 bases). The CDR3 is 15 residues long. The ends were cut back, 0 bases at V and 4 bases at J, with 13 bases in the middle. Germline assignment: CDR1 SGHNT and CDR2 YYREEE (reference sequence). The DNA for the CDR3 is TGTGCCAGCAGCTTGGACCCGGGGGTCTTAGAGACCCAGTACTTC. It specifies CASSLDPGVLETQYF.